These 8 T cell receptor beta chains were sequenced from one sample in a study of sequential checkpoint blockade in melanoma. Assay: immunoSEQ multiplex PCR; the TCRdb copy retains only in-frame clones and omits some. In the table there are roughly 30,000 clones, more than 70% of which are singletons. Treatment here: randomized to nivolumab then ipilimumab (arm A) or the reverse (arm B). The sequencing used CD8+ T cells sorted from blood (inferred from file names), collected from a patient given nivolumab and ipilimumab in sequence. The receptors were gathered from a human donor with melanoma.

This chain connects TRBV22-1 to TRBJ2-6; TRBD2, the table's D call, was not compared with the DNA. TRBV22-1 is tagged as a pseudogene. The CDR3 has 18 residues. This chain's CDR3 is CPGRQPRSEQSRANVLTF. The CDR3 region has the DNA TGTCCTGGGAGGCAACCCAGAAGCGAACAAAGTCGGGCCAACGTCCTGACTTTC.

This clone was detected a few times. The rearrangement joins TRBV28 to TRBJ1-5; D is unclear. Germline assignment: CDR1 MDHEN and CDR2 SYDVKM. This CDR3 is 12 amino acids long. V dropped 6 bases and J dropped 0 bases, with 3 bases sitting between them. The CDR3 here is CASSYSNQPQHF. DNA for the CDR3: TGTGCCAGCAGCTATAGCAATCAGCCCCAGCATTTT.

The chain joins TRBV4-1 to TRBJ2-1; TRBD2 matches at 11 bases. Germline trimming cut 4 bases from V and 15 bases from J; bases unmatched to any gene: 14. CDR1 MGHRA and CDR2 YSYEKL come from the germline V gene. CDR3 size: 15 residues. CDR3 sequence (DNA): TGCGCCAGCAGCCCCTTACTAGCGGGGGCCGGTGGGCGGTTCTTC. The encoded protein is CASSPLLAGAGGRFF.

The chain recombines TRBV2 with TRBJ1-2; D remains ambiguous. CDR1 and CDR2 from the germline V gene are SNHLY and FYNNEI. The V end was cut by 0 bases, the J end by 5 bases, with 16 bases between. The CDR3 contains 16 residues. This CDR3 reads CASSEAVAKGGYGYTF. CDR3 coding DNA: TGTGCCAGCAGTGAAGCGGTCGCCAAGGGAGGGTATGGCTACACCTTC.

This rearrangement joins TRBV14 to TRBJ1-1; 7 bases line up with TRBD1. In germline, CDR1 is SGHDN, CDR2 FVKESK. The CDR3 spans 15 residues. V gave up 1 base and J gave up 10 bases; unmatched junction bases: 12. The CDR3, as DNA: TGTGCCAGCAGCCAAGCTATGAGGGGGCAGCCGACAGCTTTCTTT. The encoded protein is CASSQAMRGQPTAFF.

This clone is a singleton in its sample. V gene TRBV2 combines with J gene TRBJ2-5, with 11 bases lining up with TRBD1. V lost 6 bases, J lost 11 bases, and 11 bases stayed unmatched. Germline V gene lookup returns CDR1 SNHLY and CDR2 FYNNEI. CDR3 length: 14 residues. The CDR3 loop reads CASRDRDRGIEQYF. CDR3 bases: TGTGCCAGCAGGGACCGGGACAGGGGGATTGAGCAGTACTTC. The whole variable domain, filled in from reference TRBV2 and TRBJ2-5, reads EPEVTQTPSHQVTQMGQEVILRCVPISNHLYFYWYRQILGQKVEFLVSFYNNEISEKSEIFDDQFSVERPDGSNFTLKIRSTKLEDSAMYFCASRDRDRGIEQYFGPGTRLLVL.

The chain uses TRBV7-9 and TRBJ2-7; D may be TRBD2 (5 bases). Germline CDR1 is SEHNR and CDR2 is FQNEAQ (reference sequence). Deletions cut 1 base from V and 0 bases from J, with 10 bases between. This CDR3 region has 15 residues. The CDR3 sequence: CASSLVGGSSYEQYF. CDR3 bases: TGTGCCAGCAGCTTAGTTGGCGGGTCCTCCTACGAGCAGTACTTC.

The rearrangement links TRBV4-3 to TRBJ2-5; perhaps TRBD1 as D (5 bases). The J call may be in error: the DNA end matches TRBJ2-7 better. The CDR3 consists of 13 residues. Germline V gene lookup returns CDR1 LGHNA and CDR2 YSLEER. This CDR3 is CASSQDWGDEQYF. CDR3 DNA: TGCGCCAGCAGCCAAGATTGGGGCGACGAGCAGTACTTC.